This T cell receptor beta chain was obtained from a study of shared clonotypes between healthy human individuals. The study's findings and limits: Rarefaction indicated that sorted-subset sequencing remained incomplete although depth was large.

Sequenced by immunoSEQ multiplex PCR; TCRdb stores in-frame clones only, minus some. The sample lists around 700,000 clones; about two thirds were seen once. Remarks on this clone: Its antigen is undetermined.

The CDR3 spans 13 residues. Germline CDR1 and CDR2: GTSNPN and SVGIG (reference sequence). Trimming took 3 bases from V and 6 from J, leaving 12 bases between them. J is TRBJ1-5 and V is TRBV30; D is ambiguous. Sequences were obtained from memory CD4+ T cells sorted from blood. This sample's subset: CD45RA-negative fraction. This sequence originates from a woman in her 30s in good health. CDR3 amino acids: CAWSPTDGQPQHF. The CDR3 nucleotides are TGTGCCTGGAGCCCGACGGACGGTCAGCCCCAGCATTTT.